One sample yielded the 24 T cell receptor beta chains listed below, sequenced in a study of T cell responses to AZD1222 COVID-19 vaccine. Repertoires were generated with immunoSEQ multiplex PCR, while TCRdb's copy carries only in-frame clones and drops some. This table has around 100,000 clones, 87% appearing once. The sequences come from peripheral blood, collected 28 days after the second AZD1222 dose. The source of these receptors is an adult who received the AZD1222 COVID-19 vaccine.

The chain couples TRBV19 to TRBJ2-2, with TRBD1 matching over 7 bases. The CDR3 spans 14 residues. The germline CDR1 and CDR2 sequences are LNHDA and SQIVND (reference sequence). Unmatched junction bases numbered 6, after V lost 9 bases and J lost 2 bases. The CDR3 nucleotides are TGTGCCAGCATAAGACAGGGAAACACCGGGGAGCTGTTTTTT. Protein product: CASIRQGNTGELFF.

This clone was recorded once. The chain combines TRBV19 with TRBJ2-6; 8 bases are shared with TRBD1. The CDR3 loop spans 19 amino acids. Germline V lookup: CDR1 LNHDA, CDR2 SQIVND (reference sequence). Trimming cost V 4 bases and J 2 bases; bases outside gene matches: 13. The CDR3 DNA follows: TGTGCCAGTAGTACTCCGGGACAGGCGGGGCCTACTGGGGCCAACGTCCTGACTTTC. Protein product: CASSTPGQAGPTGANVLTF.

This chain connects TRBV6-5 to TRBJ1-2; D unclear. CDR3 size: 12 residues. V was cut by 4 bases and J by 4 bases, with 7 bases left in between. CDR1 is MNHEY, CDR2 SVGAGI, per germline. CDR3 in DNA: TGTGCCAGCAGTTCGAACAGCTATGGCTACACCTTC. This translates into CASSSNSYGYTF.

This sequence joins TRBV10-3 and TRBJ2-1, with D perhaps TRBD2 (5 bases). CDR3 length: 16 amino acids. The V gene's germline CDR1 is ENHRY and CDR2 SYGVKD. V was shortened by 0 bases and J by 4 bases, with 13 bases between the two germline ends. The CDR3 protein is CAISESYGVLYNEQFF. CDR3 DNA: TGTGCCATCAGTGAGTCGTACGGGGTATTATACAATGAGCAGTTCTTC.

The gene calls are TRBV19 and TRBJ1-2; D is undetermined. Per germline, CDR1 LNHDA and CDR2 SQIVND (reference sequence). CDR3 length: 13 amino acids. Trimming shortened V by 7 bases and J by 9 bases, and 18 bases separated the two germline ends. This CDR3 is CASKMIIGVRYTF. CDR3 sequence (DNA): TGTGCCAGTAAGATGATAATTGGAGTTCGCTACACCTTC.

The chain combines TRBV11-2 with TRBJ2-3; D possibly corresponds to TRBD1 (5 bases). V lost 2 bases and J lost 2, with 11 bases in between. CDR1 is SGHAT, CDR2 FQNNGV, per germline. The CDR3 runs to 15 residues. The CDR3 region is CASSLKTANTDTQYF. The CDR3 DNA reads TGTGCCAGCAGCTTAAAGACAGCTAACACAGATACGCAGTATTTT.

This rearrangement joins TRBV19 to TRBJ1-5; 9 bases align to TRBD1. The CDR3 has 14 residues. Losses at the gene ends were 6 bases for V and 4 bases for J; bases not matched to a gene: 4. Germline CDR1 LNHDA, CDR2 SQIVND (reference sequence). The CDR3 reads CASRTGGNNQPQHF. CDR3 DNA sequence: TGTGCCAGTAGGACAGGGGGGAATAATCAGCCCCAGCATTTT.

The genes are TRBV7-9 and TRBJ1-1; perhaps TRBD1 as D (5 bases). The CDR3 extends over 13 amino acids. Germline V gene sequence: CDR1 SEHNR, CDR2 FQNEAQ (reference sequence). Trimming removed 5 bases at V and 4 bases at J, with 11 bases between. CDR3 protein: CASSPGGGTEAFF. CDR3 DNA: TGTGCCAGCAGCCCCGGCGGGGGCACTGAAGCTTTCTTT. The full variable domain, completed using reference TRBV7-9 and TRBJ1-1, is DTGVSQNPRHKITKRGQNVTFRCDPISEHNRLYWYRQTLGQGPEFLTYFQNEAQLEKSRLLSDRFSAERPKGSFSTLEIQRTEQGDSAMYLCASSPGGGTEAFFGQGTRLTVV.

The chain is built from TRBV10-3 and TRBJ2-2, with D perhaps TRBD2 (5 bases). This CDR3 is 14 amino acids long. Deletions cut 6 bases from V and 5 bases from J, with 13 bases between. Germline V gene data show CDR1 as ENHRY and CDR2 as SYGVKD. The CDR3 sequence is CAIRELRDTGELFF. DNA of the CDR3: TGTGCCATCAGGGAGCTCCGGGATACCGGGGAGCTGTTTTTT.

This clone has a single count. A read error may explain this, as a much larger clone is one base away. The genes are TRBV6-4 and TRBJ2-3; D not resolved. This CDR3 has 13 residues. Trimming shortened V by 0 bases and J by 2 bases, and 3 bases separated the two germline ends. CDR1 is MRHNA, CDR2 SNTAGT, per germline. The CDR3 sequence is CASSDSATDTQYF. The CDR3 nucleotides read TGTGCCAGCAGTGACTCGGCCACAGATACGCAGTATTTT.

This clone appeared a single time. CDR3 nucleotide sequence: TGTGCCACCAGCAGAGATCGATCCGGGGAGCTGTTTTTT. This translates into CATSRDRSGELFF. The V and J genes are TRBV15 and TRBJ2-2; no reliable D call. The CDR3 is 13 amino acids. V lost 0 bases and J 6 bases, leaving 5 bases between the germline ends. Germline assignment: CDR1 LNHNV and CDR2 YYDKDF (reference sequence).

The V gene is TRBV7-6, the J gene TRBJ2-2, with 8 bases lining up with TRBD1. V shed 2 bases and J 4 bases; nucleotides not matched to a gene: 6. The CDR3 spans 16 residues. CDR1 and CDR2 (germline): SGHVS, FNYEAQ. CDR3 coding DNA: TGTGCCAGCAGCTTATATGGGACAGGAGTCACCGGGGAGCTGTTTTTT. It yields the protein CASSLYGTGVTGELFF.

The chain joins TRBV6-2 or TRBV6-3 to TRBJ2-7; D unresolved. With 4 bases removed from V and 6 bases from J, the gap between germline ends came to 13 bases. The CDR3 has 13 residues. Germline lookup yields CDR1 MNHEY and CDR2 SVGEGT. The CDR3 bases are TGTGCCAGCAGTTTTAAGCCCACCCTCGAGCAGTACTTC. It specifies CASSFKPTLEQYF.

The chain recombines TRBV7-2 with TRBJ1-5; no reliable D call. CDR1 and CDR2 from the germline V gene are SGHTA and FQGNSA. V lost 3 bases and J lost 3, with 12 bases in between. The CDR3 has 15 amino acids. The DNA for the CDR3 is TGTGCCAGCAGCTTGACCAGAGCCCTCAATCAGCCCCAGCATTTT. Its translation: CASSLTRALNQPQHF.

The chain joins TRBV6-2 or TRBV6-3 to TRBJ1-2; 7 bases agree with TRBD1. The V gene's germline CDR1 is MNHEY and CDR2 SVGEGT. Trimming cost V 5 bases and J 6 bases; bases outside gene matches: 15. The CDR3 totals 16 residues. The CDR3, as DNA: TGTGCCAGCAGTCATACTATGGGACAGAATAGGAATGGCTACACCTTC. Translated, it gives CASSHTMGQNRNGYTF.

The chain employs TRBV9 and TRBJ1-2; possible D gene TRBD1, 5 bases. Trimming cost V 4 bases and J 7 bases, with 20 bases left between them. CDR1 is SGDLS, CDR2 YYNGEE, per germline. The CDR3 runs to 15 residues. The CDR3, as DNA: TGTGCCAGCAGCACCACCGGGACGTCGAGGGGTGGCTACACCTTC. Protein: CASSTTGTSRGGYTF.

This chain links TRBV9 with TRBJ1-4; possibly TRBD1 for D (6 bases). This CDR3 has 16 residues. Trimming cost V 6 bases and J 5 bases, with 20 bases left between them. Germline values: CDR1 SGDLS, CDR2 YYNGEE. CDR3 sequence reads: CASTYRERAKNEKLFF. The CDR3 bases are TGTGCCAGCACATACAGGGAGAGGGCTAAAAATGAAAAACTGTTTTTT.

The chain employs TRBV6-2 or TRBV6-3 and TRBJ1-6; possibly TRBD1 for D (6 bases). Trimming took 2 bases from V and 7 from J, leaving 12 bases between them. CDR1 and CDR2 (germline): MNHEY, SVGEGT. This CDR3 comprises 15 residues. CDR3 sequence: CASSYAGQWNSPLHF. Written as DNA, the CDR3 is TGTGCCAGCAGTTACGCGGGACAATGGAATTCACCCCTCCACTTT.

The chain carries TRBV3-1 (or the pseudogene TRBV3-2) and TRBJ2-5, with 13 bases fitting TRBD2. The germline V gene has CDR1 LGHDT and CDR2 YNNKEL (reference sequence). With V trimmed by 0 bases and J by 4 bases, 8 bases remained unmatched. This CDR3 is built from 18 residues. CDR3: CASSQEVRLAGGGETQYF. For the CDR3, the DNA is TGTGCCAGCAGCCAAGAAGTTAGACTAGCGGGAGGAGGAGAGACCCAGTACTTC.

V gene TRBV27 combines with J gene TRBJ1-2; the match to TRBD1 covers 7 bases. Germline lookup yields CDR1 MNHEY and CDR2 SMNVEV (reference sequence). The ends lost 6 bases at V and 0 bases at J; junction bases unmatched: 7. The CDR3 extends over 15 amino acids. CDR3 loop: CASRPQGGTNYGYTF. CDR3 nucleotides: TGTGCCAGCAGACCTCAGGGGGGGACTAACTATGGCTACACCTTC.

The J gene is TRBJ1-6, the V gene TRBV6-5, with TRBD1 identical over 7 bases. V dropped 2 bases and J dropped 7; count of bases not matched to a gene: 8. The CDR3 has 16 amino acids. CDR1 MNHEY and CDR2 SVGAGI come from the germline V gene. In DNA form, the CDR3 reads TGTGCCAGCAGTTACGGGGCCGACAGGGCAAATTCACCCCTCCACTTT. Its translation: CASSYGADRANSPLHF.

The chain combines TRBV5-1 with TRBJ2-7; no firm D call. The CDR3 length is 14 residues. V was cut by 1 base and J by 4 bases, with 12 bases left in between. CDR1 SGHRS and CDR2 YFSETQ come from the germline V gene. CDR3 loop: CASSLMQKAYEQYF. In DNA form, the CDR3 reads TGCGCCAGCAGCTTGATGCAAAAGGCATACGAGCAGTACTTC.

The chain carries TRBV9 and TRBJ2-7, with 11 bases identical to TRBD2. V lost 4 bases and J lost 2; bases outside the gene matches: 5. The germline V gene has CDR1 SGDLS and CDR2 YYNGEE. This CDR3 comprises 15 residues. The CDR3 here is CASSFGLAGTYEQYF. Here the CDR3 DNA reads TGTGCCAGCAGCTTCGGACTAGCGGGTACCTACGAGCAGTACTTC.

This clone was found a few times. The chain joins TRBV7-9 to TRBJ1-3; maybe TRBD1 (5 bases). Germline values: CDR1 SEHNR, CDR2 FQNEAQ (reference sequence). V was cut by 6 bases and J by 5 bases, with 17 bases left in between. The CDR3 extends over 15 amino acids. The CDR3 spells CASSPSGQGRNTIYF. CDR3 DNA sequence: TGTGCCAGCAGTCCTTCAGGGCAAGGTCGAAACACCATATATTTT. Together with reference TRBV7-9 and TRBJ1-3, the CDR3 gives the full variable domain: DTGVSQNPRHKITKRGQNVTFRCDPISEHNRLYWYRQTLGQGPEFLTYFQNEAQLEKSRLLSDRFSAERPKGSFSTLEIQRTEQGDSAMYLCASSPSGQGRNTIYFGEGSWLTVV.